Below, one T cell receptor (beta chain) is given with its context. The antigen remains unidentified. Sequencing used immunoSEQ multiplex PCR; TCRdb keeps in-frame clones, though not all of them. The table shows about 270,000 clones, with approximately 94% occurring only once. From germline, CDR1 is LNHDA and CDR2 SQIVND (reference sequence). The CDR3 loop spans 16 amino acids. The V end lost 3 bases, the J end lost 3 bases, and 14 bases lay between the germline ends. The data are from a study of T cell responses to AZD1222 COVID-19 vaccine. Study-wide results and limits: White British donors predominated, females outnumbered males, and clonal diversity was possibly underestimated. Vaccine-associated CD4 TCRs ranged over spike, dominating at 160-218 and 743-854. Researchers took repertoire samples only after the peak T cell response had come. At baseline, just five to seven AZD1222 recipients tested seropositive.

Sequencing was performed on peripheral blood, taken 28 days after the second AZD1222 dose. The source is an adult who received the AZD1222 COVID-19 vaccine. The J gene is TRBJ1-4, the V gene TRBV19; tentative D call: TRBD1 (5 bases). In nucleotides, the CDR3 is TGTGCCAGTAGTATCCGGGGGGTGAAGGCTAATGAAAAACTGTTTTTT. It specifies CASSIRGVKANEKLFF. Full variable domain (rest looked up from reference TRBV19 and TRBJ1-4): DGGITQSPKYLFRKEGQNVTLSCEQNLNHDAMYWYRQDPGQGLRLIYYSQIVNDFQKGDIAEGYSVSREKKESFPLTVTSAQKNPTAFYLCASSIRGVKANEKLFFGSGTQLSVL.